The T cell receptor (beta chain) under discussion was sequenced for a study of memory CD4+ T cells and cytomegalovirus serostatus. Points from the study as a whole: Of 150 to 200 reported CMV TCRbeta sequences, roughly 67 were found in memory CD4+ repertoires.

A word on this clone: The antigen remains unidentified.

The sort gate was single viable CD3+CD4+CD8-CD45RO+ cells for memory CD4+ T cells. Donors' CMV status reflects serum IgG against pp150, pp28, p38, p52. CD4+ T cells were isolated by positive magnetic selection. The CDR3 covers 15 residues. Germline CDR1 MNHNY, CDR2 SVGAGI (reference sequence). Trimming stripped 7 bases from V and 1 base from J, with 16 bases between. Methods used by the authors: After removing out-of-frame reads, over 2 million distinct TCRbeta sequences remained. Data came from immunoSEQ multiplex PCR; TCRdb stores just in-frame clones and leaves some out. The DNA gave D and trimming, while V, J and clone size come from that table. The data hold 40,000 to 55,000 clones, with about 80% observed a single time.

The clonotype comes from an adult in good health and CMV-seropositive. Material: memory CD4+ T cells from blood. The chain uses TRBV6-6 and TRBJ1-1; a weak D match, TRBD1 (5 bases). This chain's CDR3 is CASTSGSRANTEAFF. The CDR3 DNA sequence: TGTGCCAGCACCTCCGGCTCCAGGGCGAACACTGAAGCTTTCTTT.